This T cell receptor beta chain was captured in a study of cytomegalovirus exposure and HLA in healthy donors. Concerning this clone: Antigen specificity is unknown.

PCR used 60 Vbeta primers and 13 Jbeta primers. Sequencing used immunoSEQ multiplex PCR; TCRdb keeps in-frame clones, though not all of them. This sample's table reports roughly 190,000 clones. V was pared by 0 bases and J by 11 bases, with 13 bases between. This CDR3 is 13 amino acids long. Germline V gene sequence: CDR1 LGHNA, CDR2 YSLEER. Study-level points and caveats: Cytomegalovirus status was reportedly diagnosed by the classifier with high sensitivity and specificity.

The sequencing input was PBMCs. V usage is TRBV4-3 and J usage is TRBJ1-1; D gene uncertain. This receptor was identified in a man aged 25-45 years in good health and CMV-seronegative. The CDR3 bases are TGCGCCAGCAGCCAAGAAGTAAGCGGGAGGGCTTTCTTT. This encodes CASSQEVSGRAFF.